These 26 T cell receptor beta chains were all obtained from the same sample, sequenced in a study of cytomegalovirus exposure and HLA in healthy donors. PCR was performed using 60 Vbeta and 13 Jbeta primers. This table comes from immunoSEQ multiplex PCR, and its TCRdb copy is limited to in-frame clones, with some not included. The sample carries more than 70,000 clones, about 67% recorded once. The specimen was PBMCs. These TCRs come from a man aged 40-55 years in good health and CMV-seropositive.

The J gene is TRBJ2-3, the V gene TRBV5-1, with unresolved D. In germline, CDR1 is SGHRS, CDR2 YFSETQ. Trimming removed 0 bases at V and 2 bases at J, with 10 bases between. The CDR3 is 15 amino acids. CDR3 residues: CASSLERLLTDTQYF. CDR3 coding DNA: TGCGCCAGCAGCTTGGAACGACTGCTCACAGATACGCAGTATTTT.

The CDR3 region is CASRQQDRVTGELFF. In DNA form, the CDR3 reads TGTGCCAGTAGGCAACAGGATCGGGTCACCGGGGAGCTGTTTTTT. The rearrangement links TRBV19 to TRBJ2-2; maybe TRBD1 (5 bases). Deletions cut 6 bases from V and 4 bases from J, with 15 bases between. In germline, CDR1 is LNHDA, CDR2 SQIVND (reference sequence). This CDR3 is built from 15 residues. Variable domain in full (rest from reference TRBV19 and TRBJ2-2): DGGITQSPKYLFRKEGQNVTLSCEQNLNHDAMYWYRQDPGQGLRLIYYSQIVNDFQKGDIAEGYSVSREKKESFPLTVTSAQKNPTAFYLCASRQQDRVTGELFFGEGSRLTVL.

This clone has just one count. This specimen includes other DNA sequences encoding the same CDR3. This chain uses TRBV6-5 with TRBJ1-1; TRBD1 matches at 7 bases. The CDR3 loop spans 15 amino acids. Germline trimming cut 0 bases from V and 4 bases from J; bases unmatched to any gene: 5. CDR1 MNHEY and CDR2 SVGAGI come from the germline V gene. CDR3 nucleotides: TGTGCCAGCAGTTACTCGAGACAGGGAGGCACTGAAGCTTTCTTT. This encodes CASSYSRQGGTEAFF.

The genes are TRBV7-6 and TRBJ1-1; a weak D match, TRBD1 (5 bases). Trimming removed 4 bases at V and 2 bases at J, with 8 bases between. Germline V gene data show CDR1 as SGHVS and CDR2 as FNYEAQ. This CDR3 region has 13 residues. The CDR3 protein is CASSSDSNTEAFF. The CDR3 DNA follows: TGTGCCAGCAGCTCCGACAGTAACACTGAAGCTTTCTTT.

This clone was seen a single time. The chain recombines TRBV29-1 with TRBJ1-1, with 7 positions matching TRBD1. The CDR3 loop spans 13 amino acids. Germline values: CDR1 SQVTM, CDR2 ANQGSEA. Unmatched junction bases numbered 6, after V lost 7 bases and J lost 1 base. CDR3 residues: CSAAQGRNTEAFF. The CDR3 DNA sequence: TGCAGCGCCGCACAGGGGAGGAACACTGAAGCTTTCTTT. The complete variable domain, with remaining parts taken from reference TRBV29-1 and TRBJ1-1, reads SAVISQKPSRDICQRGTSLTIQCQVDSQVTMMFWYRQQPGQSLTLIATANQGSEATYESGFVIDKFPISRPNLTFSTLTVSNMSPEDSSIYLCSAAQGRNTEAFFGQGTRLTVV.

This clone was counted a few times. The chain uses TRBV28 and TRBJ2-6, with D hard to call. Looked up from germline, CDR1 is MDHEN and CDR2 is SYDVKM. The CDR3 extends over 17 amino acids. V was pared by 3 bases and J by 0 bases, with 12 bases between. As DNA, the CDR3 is TGTGCCAGCAGTTTCGGGTCTCTCCTCTCTGGGGCCAACGTCCTGACTTTC. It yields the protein CASSFGSLLSGANVLTF.

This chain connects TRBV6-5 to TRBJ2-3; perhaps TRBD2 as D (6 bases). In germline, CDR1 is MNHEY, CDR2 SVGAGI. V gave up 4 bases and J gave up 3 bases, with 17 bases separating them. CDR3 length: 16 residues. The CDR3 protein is CASSSGAYQATDTQYF. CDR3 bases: TGTGCCAGCAGTTCGGGAGCGTACCAGGCAACAGATACGCAGTATTTT.

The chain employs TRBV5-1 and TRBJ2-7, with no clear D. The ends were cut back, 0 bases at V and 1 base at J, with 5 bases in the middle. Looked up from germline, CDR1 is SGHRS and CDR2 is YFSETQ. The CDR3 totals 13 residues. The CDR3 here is CASSLVGSYEQYF. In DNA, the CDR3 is TGCGCCAGCAGCTTGGTCGGGTCCTACGAGCAGTACTTC.

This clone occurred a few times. CDR3: CASSPQGGDTQYF. CDR3 DNA sequence: TGCGCCAGCAGCCCCCAAGGGGGAGATACGCAGTATTTT. The genes are TRBV5-1 and TRBJ2-3; D is possibly TRBD1 (6 bases). Germline V gene lookup returns CDR1 SGHRS and CDR2 YFSETQ. V was pared by 4 bases and J by 5 bases, with 11 bases between. The CDR3 is 13 residues long. Combining the CDR3 with reference TRBV5-1 and TRBJ2-3 gives the whole variable domain KAGVTQTPRYLIKTRGQQVTLSCSPISGHRSVSWYQQTPGQGLQFLFEYFSETQRNKGNFPGRFSGRQFSNSRSEMNVSTLELGDSALYLCASSPQGGDTQYFGPGTRLTVL.

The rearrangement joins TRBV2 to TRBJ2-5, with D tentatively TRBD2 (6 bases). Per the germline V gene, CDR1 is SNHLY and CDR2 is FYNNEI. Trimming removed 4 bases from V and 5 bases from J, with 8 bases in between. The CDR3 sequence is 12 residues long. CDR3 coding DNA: TGTGCCAGCAGTGGGGAGGCGGAGACCCAGTACTTC. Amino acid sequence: CASSGEAETQYF.

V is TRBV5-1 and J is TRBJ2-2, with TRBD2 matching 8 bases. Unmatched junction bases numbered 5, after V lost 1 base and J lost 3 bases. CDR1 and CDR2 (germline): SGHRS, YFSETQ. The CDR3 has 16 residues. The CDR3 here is CASSLTSGRDTGELFF. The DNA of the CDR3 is TGCGCCAGCAGCTTGACTAGCGGAAGGGACACCGGGGAGCTGTTTTTT. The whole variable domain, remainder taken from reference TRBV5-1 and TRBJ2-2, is KAGVTQTPRYLIKTRGQQVTLSCSPISGHRSVSWYQQTPGQGLQFLFEYFSETQRNKGNFPGRFSGRQFSNSRSEMNVSTLELGDSALYLCASSLTSGRDTGELFFGEGSRLTVL.

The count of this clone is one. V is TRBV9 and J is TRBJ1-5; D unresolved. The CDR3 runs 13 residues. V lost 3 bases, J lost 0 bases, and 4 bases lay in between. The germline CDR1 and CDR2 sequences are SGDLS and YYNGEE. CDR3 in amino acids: CASSARSNQPQHF. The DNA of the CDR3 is TGTGCCAGCAGCGCCCGTAGCAATCAGCCCCAGCATTTT.

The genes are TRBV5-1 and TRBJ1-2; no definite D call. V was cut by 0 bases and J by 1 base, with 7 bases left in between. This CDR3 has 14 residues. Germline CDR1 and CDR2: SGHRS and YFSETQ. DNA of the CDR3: TGCGCCAGCAGCTTGGACTCGGTTAACTATGGCTACACCTTC. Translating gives CASSLDSVNYGYTF.

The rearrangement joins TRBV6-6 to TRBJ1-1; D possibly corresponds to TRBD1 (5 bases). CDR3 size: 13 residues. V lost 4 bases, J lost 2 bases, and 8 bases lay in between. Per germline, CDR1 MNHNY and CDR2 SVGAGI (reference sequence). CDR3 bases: TGTGCCAGCAGTTCGCAGGGTAACACTGAAGCTTTCTTT. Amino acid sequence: CASSSQGNTEAFF.

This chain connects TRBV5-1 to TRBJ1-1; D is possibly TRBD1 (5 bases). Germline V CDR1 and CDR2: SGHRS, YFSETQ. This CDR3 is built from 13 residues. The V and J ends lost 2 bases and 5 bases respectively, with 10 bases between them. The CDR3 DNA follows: TGCGCCAGCAGCTTAACAGGACCAACTGAAGCTTTCTTT. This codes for CASSLTGPTEAFF.

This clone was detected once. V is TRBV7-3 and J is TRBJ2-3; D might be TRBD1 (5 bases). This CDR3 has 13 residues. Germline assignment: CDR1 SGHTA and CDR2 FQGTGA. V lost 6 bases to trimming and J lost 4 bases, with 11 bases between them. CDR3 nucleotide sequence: TGTGCCAGCAGGCCCCCAGGGTCAGATACGCAGTATTTT. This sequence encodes CASRPPGSDTQYF.

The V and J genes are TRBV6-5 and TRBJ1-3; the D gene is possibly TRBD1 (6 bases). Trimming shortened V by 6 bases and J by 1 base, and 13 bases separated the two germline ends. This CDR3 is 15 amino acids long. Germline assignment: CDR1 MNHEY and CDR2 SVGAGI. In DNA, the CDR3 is TGTGCCAGCAGACAGGGTACTGGGTCTGGAAACACCATATATTTT. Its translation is CASRQGTGSGNTIYF.

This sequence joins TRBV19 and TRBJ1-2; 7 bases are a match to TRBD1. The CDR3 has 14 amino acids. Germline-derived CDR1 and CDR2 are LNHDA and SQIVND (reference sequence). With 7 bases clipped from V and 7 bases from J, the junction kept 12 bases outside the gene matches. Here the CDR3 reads CASTSPGQVLGYTF. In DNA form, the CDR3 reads TGTGCCAGTACCTCCCCTGGACAGGTTCTTGGCTACACCTTC.

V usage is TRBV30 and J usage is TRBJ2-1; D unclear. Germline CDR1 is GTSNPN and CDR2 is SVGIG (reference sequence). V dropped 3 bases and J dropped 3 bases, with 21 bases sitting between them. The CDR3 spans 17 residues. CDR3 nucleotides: TGTGCCTGGAGGGGCGAGATCGACCCCCGGAACTACAATGAGCAGTTCTTC. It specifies CAWRGEIDPRNYNEQFF.

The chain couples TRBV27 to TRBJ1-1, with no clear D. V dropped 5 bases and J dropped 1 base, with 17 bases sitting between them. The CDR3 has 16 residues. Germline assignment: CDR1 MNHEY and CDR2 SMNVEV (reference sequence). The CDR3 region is CASSPTSITKNTEAFF. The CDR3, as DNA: TGTGCCAGCAGTCCTACCTCGATTACTAAGAACACTGAAGCTTTCTTT.

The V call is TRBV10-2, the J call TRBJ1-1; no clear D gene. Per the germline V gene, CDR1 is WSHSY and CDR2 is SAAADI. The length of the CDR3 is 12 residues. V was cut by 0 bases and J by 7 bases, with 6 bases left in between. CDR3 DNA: TGCGCCAGCAGTGAGTCGGCCAGTGAAGCTTTCTTT. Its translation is CASSESASEAFF.

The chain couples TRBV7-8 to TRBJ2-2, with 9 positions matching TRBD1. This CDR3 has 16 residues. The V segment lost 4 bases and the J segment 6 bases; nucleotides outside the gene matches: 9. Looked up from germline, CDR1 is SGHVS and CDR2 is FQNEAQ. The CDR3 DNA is TGTGCCAGCAGCTCAAGGGGACAGGGAGAAGCCGGGGAGCTGTTTTTT. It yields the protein CASSSRGQGEAGELFF. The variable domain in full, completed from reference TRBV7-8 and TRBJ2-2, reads GAGVSQSPRYKVAKRGQDVALRCDPISGHVSLFWYQQALGQGPEFLTYFQNEAQLDKSGLPSDRFFAERPEGSVSTLKIQRTQQEDSAVYLCASSSRGQGEAGELFFGEGSRLTVL.

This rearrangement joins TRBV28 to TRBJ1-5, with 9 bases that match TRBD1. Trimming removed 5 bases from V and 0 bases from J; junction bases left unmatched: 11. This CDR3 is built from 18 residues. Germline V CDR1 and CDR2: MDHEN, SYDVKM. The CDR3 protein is CASSADRGFTHSNQPQHF. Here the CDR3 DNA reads TGTGCCAGCAGTGCGGACAGGGGATTCACCCATAGCAATCAGCCCCAGCATTTT. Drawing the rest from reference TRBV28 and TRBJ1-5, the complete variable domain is DVKVTQSSRYLVKRTGEKVFLECVQDMDHENMFWYRQDPGLGLRLIYFSYDVKMKEKGDIPEGYSVSREKKERFSLILESASTNQTSMYLCASSADRGFTHSNQPQHFGDGTRLSIL.

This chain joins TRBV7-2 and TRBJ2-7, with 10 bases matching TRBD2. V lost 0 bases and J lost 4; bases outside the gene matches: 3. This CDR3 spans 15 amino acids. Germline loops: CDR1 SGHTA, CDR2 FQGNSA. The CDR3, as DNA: TGTGCCAGCAGCTTAGCTTGGACTAGCGGTTACGAGCAGTACTTC. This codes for CASSLAWTSGYEQYF. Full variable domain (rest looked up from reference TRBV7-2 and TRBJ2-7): GAGVSQSPSNKVTEKGKDVELRCDPISGHTALYWYRQSLGQGLEFLIYFQGNSAPDKSGLPSDRFSAERTGGSVSTLTIQRTQQEDSAVYLCASSLAWTSGYEQYFGPGTRLTVT.

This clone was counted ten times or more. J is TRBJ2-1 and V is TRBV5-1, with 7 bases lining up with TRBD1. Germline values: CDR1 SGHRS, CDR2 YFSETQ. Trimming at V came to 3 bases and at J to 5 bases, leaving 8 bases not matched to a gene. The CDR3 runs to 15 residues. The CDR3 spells CASSSYGTAHNEQFF. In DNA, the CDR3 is TGCGCCAGCAGCTCCTACGGGACAGCACACAATGAGCAGTTCTTC.

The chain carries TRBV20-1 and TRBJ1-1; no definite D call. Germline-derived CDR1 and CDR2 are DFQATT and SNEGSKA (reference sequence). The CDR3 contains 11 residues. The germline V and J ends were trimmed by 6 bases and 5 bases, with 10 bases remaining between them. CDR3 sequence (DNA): TGCAGTGCAAAAGAGTGGACTGAAGCTTTCTTT. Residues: CSAKEWTEAFF.